This TCR beta chain was documented in a study of response to subunit inactivated influenza vaccine. Overall study results and limits: Few additional T cells are recruited per seasonal influenza vaccination, authors suggested.

This CDR3 contains 14 residues. V dropped 8 bases and J dropped 0 bases, with 13 bases sitting between them. CDR1 and CDR2 from the germline V gene are KGHSH and LQKENI. One entry per CDR3 protein results from TCRdb running MiXCR on the RT-PCR reads. Here the sample spans 450,000 to 700,000 distinct CDR3 sequences, 14% being singletons. As for this clonotype: No antigen is known for it.

The chain is built from TRBV18 and TRBJ1-1; D possibly corresponds to TRBD1 (5 bases). This material consisted of PBMCs from blood, taken approximately 12 days after vaccination. This receptor was identified in a middle-aged man who received an inactivated influenza vaccine. The CDR3 reads CASAPDTLNTEAFF. The CDR3 nucleotides read TGTGCCAGCGCCCCGGACACTTTGAACACTGAAGCTTTCTTT.